These 12 T cell receptor beta chains were sequenced from one sample in a study of T cells in Graves' hyperthyroidism and ophthalmopathy. TCR beta CDR3 regions were amplified from RNA. The HTBI primer set served for first-round RT-PCR of the TCR CDR3. TCRdb redid the calling of the multiplex PCR reads with MiXCR, one entry per CDR3 protein. The repertoire holds about 570,000 distinct CDR3 sequences, with roughly 50% as singletons. Input material: peripheral blood or thyroid tissue (not recorded which). Receptor source: an adult woman with Graves' disease, either hyperthyroidism or ophthalmopathy (not recorded which).

This clonotype was picked up many times. The chain carries TRBV12-3 or TRBV12-4 and TRBJ2-7; a possible D gene is TRBD1 (5 bases). Trimming removed 5 bases at V and 0 bases at J, with 14 bases between. This CDR3 has 15 residues. The CDR3 bases are TGTGCCAGCAGTCTCAGGGCCCCGAGCTCCTACGAGCAGTACTTC. It is translated as CASSLRAPSSYEQYF.

Remarks on this clonotype: A much larger clone lies a single base off, so this may be a read error. The rearrangement links TRBV30 to TRBJ1-1; D not resolved. V was trimmed by 0 bases and J by 4 bases, leaving 9 bases between them. The CDR3 runs to 13 residues. Germline loops: CDR1 GTSNPN, CDR2 SVGIG (reference sequence). For the CDR3, the DNA is TGTGCCTGGAGTGTTGGGTATACCACTGAAGCTTTCTTT. It translates to CAWSVGYTTEAFF.

This clonotype was picked up many times. The genes are TRBV11-2 and TRBJ1-2; TRBD1 agrees at 7 bases. Unmatched junction bases numbered 6, after V lost 5 bases and J lost 3 bases. Germline assignment: CDR1 SGHAT and CDR2 FQNNGV. CDR3 size: 14 residues. In DNA form, the CDR3 reads TGTGCCAGCAGCGAAACCGGGACAGACTATGGCTACACCTTC. Translated: CASSETGTDYGYTF.

In the case of this clonotype: The junction departs from the called germline gene at one end, perhaps through a read error. The chain links TRBV7-8 to TRBJ1-2, with 9 bases that match TRBD1. Germline V gene lookup returns CDR1 SGHVS and CDR2 FQNEAQ. This CDR3 has 16 amino acids. CDR3 coding DNA: TGTACCAGCAGAAAAATTAGACAGGGGGATCGCTATGGCTACACCTTC. Its protein product is CTSRKIRQGDRYGYTF.

This clonotype has more than one count but fewer than ten. V usage is TRBV29-1 and J usage is TRBJ2-5; 7 nucleotides match TRBD1. In germline, CDR1 is SQVTM, CDR2 ANQGSEA. There are 14 residues in the CDR3. With V trimmed by 5 bases and J by 2 bases, 8 bases remained unmatched. In DNA form, the CDR3 reads TGCAGCGTTACGGGACAGCGCTTTCAAGAGACCCAGTACTTC. It specifies CSVTGQRFQETQYF.

Only one count was recorded for this clonotype. The V gene is TRBV20-1, the J gene TRBJ1-6; 7 bases match TRBD1. CDR3 length equals 17 residues. With 4 bases clipped from V and 7 bases from J, the junction kept 16 bases outside the gene matches. Per germline, CDR1 DFQATT and CDR2 SNEGSKA (reference sequence). The CDR3 coding sequence is TGCAGTGCTAACCCCGGAGGGACAGCGGGGCGAAATTCACCCCTCCACTTT. It yields the protein CSANPGGTAGRNSPLHF.

V usage is TRBV7-9 and J usage is TRBJ1-2; D remains ambiguous. The CDR3 has 14 residues. The germline CDR1 and CDR2 sequences are SEHNR and FQNEAQ (reference sequence). The V end was cut by 2 bases, the J end by 3 bases, with 10 bases between. The CDR3 region is CASSLNREDYGYTF. The CDR3, as DNA: TGTGCCAGCAGCTTAAATCGGGAGGACTATGGCTACACCTTC.

The sample holds many counts of this clonotype. V gene TRBV5-1 combines with J gene TRBJ2-7; 8 bases fit TRBD2. Germline V lookup: CDR1 SGHRS, CDR2 YFSETQ. CDR3 length: 17 amino acids. Unmatched junction bases numbered 12, after V lost 4 bases and J lost 0 bases. CDR3: CASSPSLAGFSSYEQYF. The CDR3 DNA is TGCGCCAGCAGCCCCTCGCTAGCGGGTTTCAGCTCCTACGAGCAGTACTTC.

This clonotype was found many times. The chain recombines TRBV7-2 with TRBJ2-7, with 9 bases that match TRBD2. The junction had 5 bases not matched to a gene; V was cut back by 3 bases and J by 2 bases. In germline, CDR1 is SGHTA, CDR2 FQGNSA. This CDR3 contains 15 residues. The CDR3 sequence is CASSFGLAITYEQYF. The CDR3 DNA reads TGTGCCAGCAGCTTCGGACTAGCGATCACCTACGAGCAGTACTTC.

This clonotype appeared many times. CDR3 nucleotide sequence: TGCAGCGTTGCCCGGGGGGGTGTGGAAAACGAGCAGTACTTC. Encoded protein: CSVARGGVENEQYF. The rearrangement joins TRBV29-1 to TRBJ2-7, with 8 bases fitting TRBD2. The V gene end was trimmed by 4 bases and the J gene end by 5 bases; junction bases not matched to a gene: 10. Germline CDR1 SQVTM, CDR2 ANQGSEA. The CDR3 is 14 residues long.

Concerning this clonotype itself: No conserved phenylalanine or tryptophan ends this CDR3, so it is likely a read error. The CDR3 DNA sequence: TGTGCCTGGAGTGGACGGAACACTGAAGCTTTCCTT. Translated: CAWSGRNTEAFL. The chain combines TRBV24-1 with TRBJ1-1; no clear D gene. Trimming shortened V by 12 bases and J by 1 base, and 11 bases separated the two germline ends. Germline V CDR1 and CDR2: KGHDR, SFDVKD. The CDR3 loop spans 12 amino acids.

V gene TRBV15 combines with J gene TRBJ1-2, with D tentatively TRBD1 (5 bases). The germline V and J ends were trimmed by 3 bases and 3 bases, with 17 bases remaining between them. This CDR3 has 16 residues. Germline values: CDR1 LNHNV, CDR2 YYDKDF (reference sequence). CDR3 in amino acids: CATSSPGGAGYYGYTF. The CDR3 bases are TGTGCCACCAGCAGCCCGGGGGGAGCCGGCTACTATGGCTACACCTTC.